A selection of T cell receptor beta chains follows, all from one sample in a study of T-cell reconstitution after alpha-beta-depleted transplantation in children. TCRdb reprocessed the PCR reads via MiXCR and lists one record per CDR3 protein. Of some 50,000 distinct CDR3 sequences in the sample, approximately 9.2% were seen once. Specimen: PBMCs, mostly from graft donor cells, collected 60 days after TCRalphabeta/CD19-depleted stem cell transplant. The receptors were sampled from a male patient aged 2-10 years who had a stem cell transplant for chronic granulomatous disease, so the T cells may come from the graft donor. Both conserved end residues are part of each CDR3. D genes are given only for firm matches. Not all rows give a size; the values are once, few, many and, for expanded clones, a class.

clone size	V gene	D gene	J gene	CDR3 DNA	CDR3 protein
many	TRBV25-1	NA	TRBJ2-7	TGTGCCAGCAGTCCACGCCGGGGCAGTTCGTACGAGCAGTACTTC	CASSPRRGSSYEQYF
many	TRBV12-3/TRBV12-4	NA	TRBJ2-1	TGTGCCAGCAGTAGGGACGGGGGCTACAATGAGCAGTTCTTC	CASSRDGGYNEQFF
many	TRBV3-1	NA	TRBJ2-5	TGTGCCAGCAGCCAAGTTACGGGTGCTGGGGAGACCCAGTACTTC	CASSQVTGAGETQYF
many	TRBV5-1	NA	TRBJ2-7	TGCGCCAGCAGTAGCCGGTTCGGCTTTCACGAGCAGTACTTC	CASSSRFGFHEQYF
many	TRBV5-1	NA	TRBJ1-1	TGCGCCAGCAGCTTGAAGGGGATGAACACTGAAGCTTTCTTT	CASSLKGMNTEAFF
many	TRBV7-8	TRBD1	TRBJ2-3	TGTGCCAGCAGCTTGTACAGGGGGGACACAGATACGCAGTATTTT	CASSLYRGDTDTQYF
many	TRBV18	NA	TRBJ2-6	TGTGCCAGCTCAAAAGGCTCTGGGGCCAACGTCCTGACTTTC	CASSKGSGANVLTF
many	TRBV20-1	TRBD2	TRBJ2-3	TGCAGTGCTAGCCGAGGGACTAGCGGGGTCACAGATACGCAGTATTTT	CSASRGTSGVTDTQYF
many	TRBV20-1	NA	TRBJ2-7	TGCAGTGCTATGACGGGGGCAAGCTCCTACGAGCAGTACTTC	CSAMTGASSYEQYF
few	TRBV18	NA	TRBJ1-1	TGTGCCAGCTCAAGGACTCAATCGAACACTGAAGCTTTCTTT	CASSRTQSNTEAFF
few	TRBV6-2/TRBV6-3	TRBD2	TRBJ2-5	TGTGCCAGCAGTCCTAGGACGTGGACTAGCGGGAGTAGCTCCGGGGAGACCCAGTACTTC	CASSPRTWTSGSSSGETQYF
NA	TRBV7-2	TRBD1	TRBJ2-7	TGTGCCAGCAGCTTGGTGTGGACAGGGGGTCCCGAGCAGTACTTC	CASSLVWTGGPEQYF
many	TRBV9	NA	TRBJ2-7	TGTGCCAGCAGCGTGGGTGGAGGTGACGAGCAGTACTTC	CASSVGGGDEQYF
many	TRBV5-8	NA	TRBJ1-2	TGTGCCAGCAGCTGGGGCGTTCTTTTACCTAACTATGGCTACACCTTC	CASSWGVLLPNYGYTF
few	TRBV15	TRBD1	TRBJ1-3	TGTGCCACCAGCAGATTTAAACAGGGGTTCGTTTCGGTCTCTGGAAACACCATATATTTT	CATSRFKQGFVSVSGNTIYF
many	TRBV7-2	TRBD2	TRBJ2-1	TGTGCCAGCAGCTTAGGGGGCGGGAGGAACTACAATGAGCAGTTCTTC	CASSLGGGRNYNEQFF
many	TRBV5-1	NA	TRBJ2-3	TGCGCCAGCAGCTCGCTCAAAGGGGGCACAGATACGCAGTATTTT	CASSSLKGGTDTQYF
many	TRBV4-2	TRBD2	TRBJ2-1	TGTGCCAGCAGCCCTGGAACGGGAGGGACGCTACAGGATGAGCAGTTCTTC	CASSPGTGGTLQDEQFF
many	TRBV3-1	TRBD2	TRBJ2-7	TGTGCCAGCAGCCATCTAATGGGCGCTAGCGGGTGGTACGAGCAGTACTTC	CASSHLMGASGWYEQYF
few	TRBV12-3/TRBV12-4	NA	TRBJ1-5	TGTGCCAGCAGCTACTCAGGAGTCCCATATAGCAATCAGCCCCAGCATTTT	CASSYSGVPYSNQPQHF
many	TRBV7-2	TRBD2	TRBJ2-3	TGTGCCAGCAGCCCCGGGAGGAGCACAGATACGCAGTATTTT	CASSPGRSTDTQYF
few	TRBV27	NA	TRBJ1-6	TGTGCCAGCAGCCCTACCGGGAGGACCTATAATTCACCCCTCCACTTT	CASSPTGRTYNSPLHF
many	TRBV7-2	NA	TRBJ1-3	TGTGCCAGCAGCCCAACGGGTAACACCATATATTTT	CASSPTGNTIYF
few	TRBV6-2/TRBV6-3	NA	TRBJ2-7	TGTGCCAGCAGTTACCTGAGTGGCAGATCCTACGAGCAGTACTTC	CASSYLSGRSYEQYF
many	TRBV2	NA	TRBJ2-1	TGTGCCAGCAGCGAGCATAAGTATGAGCAGTTCTTC	CASSEHKYEQFF